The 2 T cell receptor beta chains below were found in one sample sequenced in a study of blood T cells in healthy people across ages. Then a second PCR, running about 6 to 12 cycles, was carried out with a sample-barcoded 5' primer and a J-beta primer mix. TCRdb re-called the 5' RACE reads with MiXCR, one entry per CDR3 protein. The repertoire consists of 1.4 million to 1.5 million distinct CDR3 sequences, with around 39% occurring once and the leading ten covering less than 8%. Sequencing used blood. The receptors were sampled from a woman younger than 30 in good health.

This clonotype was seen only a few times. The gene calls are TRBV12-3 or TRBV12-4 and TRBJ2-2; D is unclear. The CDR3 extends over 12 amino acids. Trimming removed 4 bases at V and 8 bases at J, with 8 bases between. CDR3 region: CASSSRVGELFF. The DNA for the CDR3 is TGTGCCAGCAGTTCAAGGGTTGGGGAGCTGTTTTTT.

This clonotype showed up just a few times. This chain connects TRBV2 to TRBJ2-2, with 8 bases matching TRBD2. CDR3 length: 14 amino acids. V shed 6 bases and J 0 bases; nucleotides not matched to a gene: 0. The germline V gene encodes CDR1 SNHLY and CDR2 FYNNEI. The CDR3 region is CASRGLANTGELFF. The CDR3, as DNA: TGTGCCAGCAGGGGACTAGCGAACACCGGGGAGCTGTTTTTT. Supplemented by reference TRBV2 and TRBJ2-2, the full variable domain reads EPEVTQTPSHQVTQMGQEVILRCVPISNHLYFYWYRQILGQKVEFLVSFYNNEISEKSEIFDDQFSVERPDGSNFTLKIRSTKLEDSAMYFCASRGLANTGELFFGEGSRLTVL.